What follows are 20 T cell receptor beta chains derived from one specimen sequenced in a study of cytomegalovirus exposure and HLA in healthy donors. PCR employed 60 Vbeta and 13 Jbeta primers. TCRdb's table, derived via immunoSEQ multiplex PCR, lists solely in-frame clones and lacks some. The table lists 150,000 to 200,000 clones, approximately 59% of them singletons. Sequenced input: PBMCs. The receptor set was obtained from a man aged 35-49 years in good health and CMV-seronegative.

The V and J genes are TRBV27 and TRBJ2-7; 7 nucleotides align to TRBD2. This CDR3 spans 14 amino acids. V was clipped by 2 bases and J by 2 bases; unmatched bases: 3. Per germline, CDR1 MNHEY and CDR2 SMNVEV (reference sequence). CDR3 region: CASSLMGGAYEQYF. CDR3 nucleotides: TGTGCCAGCAGTTTAATGGGGGGGGCCTACGAGCAGTACTTC.

The chain employs TRBV6-5 and TRBJ2-1; 7 bases match TRBD2. J was trimmed by 0 bases and V by 6 bases; bases with no gene match: 5. The germline gives CDR1 MNHEY, CDR2 SVGAGI. This CDR3 region has 15 residues. The CDR3, as DNA: TGTGCCAGCAGGGCTAGCGGATACTCCTACAATGAGCAGTTCTTC. Its translation: CASRASGYSYNEQFF.

This clone was counted between two and nine times. CDR3 sequence reads: CASSLLGVNTEAFF. The CDR3 nucleotides read TGTGCCAGCAGTTTGTTAGGGGTGAACACTGAAGCTTTCTTT. The chain has TRBV28 and TRBJ1-1; D may be TRBD1 (5 bases). The CDR3 runs 14 residues. The V end lost 3 bases, the J end lost 0 bases, and 8 bases lay between the germline ends. Per the germline V gene, CDR1 is MDHEN and CDR2 is SYDVKM.

The J gene is TRBJ2-3, the V gene TRBV7-9; TRBD2 is a possible D gene (5 bases). Looked up from germline, CDR1 is SEHNR and CDR2 is FQNEAQ (reference sequence). The CDR3 extends over 14 amino acids. V gave up 1 base and J gave up 6 bases, with 11 bases separating them. The DNA for the CDR3 is TGTGCCAGCAGCTTAGTGTTGGCTAGCGATACGCAGTATTTT. Translated: CASSLVLASDTQYF. Supplemented by reference TRBV7-9 and TRBJ2-3, the full variable domain reads DTGVSQNPRHKITKRGQNVTFRCDPISEHNRLYWYRQTLGQGPEFLTYFQNEAQLEKSRLLSDRFSAERPKGSFSTLEIQRTEQGDSAMYLCASSLVLASDTQYFGPGTRLTVL.

This clone was counted a few times. The J gene is TRBJ2-1, the V gene TRBV13, with a weak D call TRBD2 (6 bases). V dropped 4 bases and J dropped 7 bases, with 14 bases sitting between them. CDR1 PRHDT and CDR2 FYEKMQ come from the germline V gene (reference sequence). The CDR3 loop spans 14 amino acids. The chain's CDR3 is CASSSTAGWNEQFF. As DNA, the CDR3 is TGTGCCAGCAGCTCTACAGCGGGTTGGAATGAGCAGTTCTTC.

Regarding this clone: At one of its ends the junction is not consistent with the germline gene, which may arise from a read error. This chain links TRBV6-1 with TRBJ1-1, with a tentative D call TRBD1 (6 bases). The germline V gene has CDR1 MNHNS and CDR2 SASEGT. This CDR3 has 15 amino acids. The CDR3 DNA reads as TGTGCCAGCAGGGACCACAGGGCAGGGAACACTGGAGCTTTCTTT. It is translated as CASRDHRAGNTGAFF.

A remark on this clone: The same CDR3 also results from other DNA sequences found in this sample. This chain connects TRBV29-1 to TRBJ2-7, with D unclear. This CDR3 region has 12 residues. Trimming cost V 4 bases and J 0 bases, with 7 bases left between them. Germline V lookup: CDR1 SQVTM, CDR2 ANQGSEA. The CDR3: CSVVADSYEQYF. The DNA of the CDR3 is TGCAGCGTTGTAGCAGACTCCTACGAGCAGTACTTC.

The sample holds a few counts of this clone. J is TRBJ2-7 and V is TRBV29-1; 7 bases line up with TRBD1. Germline V gives CDR1 SQVTM, CDR2 ANQGSEA. J gave up 6 bases and V 4 bases, and 9 bases lay outside the gene matches. CDR3 size: 13 residues. The CDR3 reads CSVAQGVPPEQYF. The CDR3 DNA reads as TGCAGCGTTGCGCAGGGGGTTCCCCCCGAGCAGTACTTC.

The chain carries TRBV15 and TRBJ2-1; 8 positions match TRBD2. J lost 3 bases, V lost 4 bases, and 5 bases had no gene match. Germline CDR1 reads LNHNV; CDR2 reads YYDKDF (reference sequence). The CDR3 is 15 residues long. Here the CDR3 reads CATSTSGYYYNEQFF. In DNA, the CDR3 is TGTGCCACCAGCACTAGCGGGTATTACTACAATGAGCAGTTCTTC.

The gene calls are TRBV28 and TRBJ1-6; TRBD1 might be the D (6 bases). The germline V gene has CDR1 MDHEN and CDR2 SYDVKM. This CDR3 region has 17 residues. The V end lost 5 bases, the J end lost 0 bases, and 14 bases lay between the germline ends. As DNA, the CDR3 is TGTGCCAGCAGTCCCCCAGGGGTACCCTCCTATAATTCACCCCTCCACTTT. It codes for CASSPPGVPSYNSPLHF.

The chain uses TRBV5-6 and TRBJ1-2; 10 positions agree with TRBD1. The CDR3 loop spans 13 amino acids. CDR1 is SGHDT and CDR2 is YYEEEE in the germline V gene. J gave up 6 bases and V 6 bases, and 5 bases lay outside the gene matches. The CDR3 DNA is TGTGCCAGCACCTTCGGGACAGGGGATGGCTACACCTTC. Encoded protein: CASTFGTGDGYTF.

The rearrangement links TRBV7-8 to TRBJ1-5, with D hard to call. V lost 4 bases and J 0 bases, leaving 10 bases between the germline ends. CDR1 is SGHVS, CDR2 FQNEAQ, per germline. This CDR3 contains 15 residues. In DNA form, the CDR3 reads TGTGCCAGCAGCTCCCGTGAGAATAGCAATCAGCCCCAGCATTTT. Its translation is CASSSRENSNQPQHF.

The CDR3 DNA sequence: TGCGCCAGCAGCCTTGGGACAGGGGGCCGTCGTTCACCCCTCCACTTT. This gives the protein CASSLGTGGRRSPLHF. This sequence joins TRBV4-1 and TRBJ1-6; 12 nucleotides agree with TRBD1. V lost 4 bases, J lost 9 bases, and 7 bases stayed unmatched. Germline CDR1 is MGHRA and CDR2 is YSYEKL. CDR3 length equals 16 residues.

The chain uses TRBV7-3 and TRBJ2-2; 11 bases map to TRBD2. Germline CDR1 SGHTA, CDR2 FQGTGA. V lost 5 bases and J lost 6; bases outside the gene matches: 5. The CDR3 is made up of 15 amino acids. CDR3 residues: CASSTGLAGAGELFF. DNA of the CDR3: TGTGCCAGCAGCACTGGACTAGCGGGTGCCGGGGAGCTGTTTTTT.

The chain has TRBV5-6 and TRBJ2-2; 7 nucleotides align to TRBD1. Trimming cost V 4 bases and J 1 base; bases outside gene matches: 10. CDR1 SGHDT and CDR2 YYEEEE come from the germline V gene. The CDR3 covers 17 residues. DNA for the CDR3: TGTGCCAGCAGCCCTTACGTGCGACAGGGGAACACCGGGGAGCTGTTTTTT. Its protein is CASSPYVRQGNTGELFF.

The chain carries TRBV19 and TRBJ1-1; possibly TRBD1 for D (6 bases). The length of the CDR3 is 16 residues. Germline loops: CDR1 LNHDA, CDR2 SQIVND (reference sequence). V was clipped by 8 bases and J by 0 bases, with 19 bases between them. The CDR3 loop reads CASGQPVGAMNTEAFF. As DNA, the CDR3 is TGTGCCAGTGGACAGCCTGTGGGGGCCATGAACACTGAAGCTTTCTTT. The variable domain in full, with the rest retrieved from reference TRBV19 and TRBJ1-1, is DGGITQSPKYLFRKEGQNVTLSCEQNLNHDAMYWYRQDPGQGLRLIYYSQIVNDFQKGDIAEGYSVSREKKESFPLTVTSAQKNPTAFYLCASGQPVGAMNTEAFFGQGTRLTVV.

The CDR3 sequence: CAISESPRETQYF. In nucleotides, the CDR3 is TGTGCCATCAGTGAATCCCCCCGGGAGACCCAGTACTTC. The chain links TRBV10-3 to TRBJ2-5; no definite D call. Trimming left V 3 bases short and J 5 bases short, with 10 bases between. The germline V gene encodes CDR1 ENHRY and CDR2 SYGVKD. The CDR3 length is 13 residues.

V and J are TRBV25-1 and TRBJ1-4; no reliable D call. CDR1 is MGHDK and CDR2 is SYGVNS in the germline V gene. CDR3 length: 13 residues. Trimming shortened V by 8 bases and J by 4 bases, and 11 bases separated the two germline ends. The CDR3 sequence: CASSAGLNEKLFF. In nucleotides, the CDR3 is TGTGCCAGCTCGGCGGGCCTTAATGAAAAACTGTTTTTT.

The chain has TRBV11-2 and TRBJ2-3; weak D call: TRBD2 (6 bases). The V gene's germline CDR1 is SGHAT and CDR2 FQNNGV. The CDR3 has 15 amino acids. V was cut by 5 bases and J by 2 bases, with 14 bases left in between. The CDR3 protein is CASSLVGDSTDTQYF. CDR3 DNA: TGTGCCAGCAGCCTCGTAGGGGACTCCACAGATACGCAGTATTTT. Full variable domain (missing parts from reference TRBV11-2 and TRBJ2-3): EAGVAQSPRYKIIEKRQSVAFWCNPISGHATLYWYQQILGQGPKLLIQFQNNGVVDDSQLPKDRFSAERLKGVDSTLKIQPAKLEDSAVYLCASSLVGDSTDTQYFGPGTRLTVL.

The chain is built from TRBV19 and TRBJ2-1; 11 nucleotides align to TRBD1. The CDR3 sequence is 16 residues long. The germline V gene encodes CDR1 LNHDA and CDR2 SQIVND (reference sequence). Losses at the gene ends were 3 bases for V and 5 bases for J; bases not matched to a gene: 6. CDR3 DNA sequence: TGTGCCAGTAGTATTTTCGGACAGGGGGCAAACAATGAGCAGTTCTTC. It specifies CASSIFGQGANNEQFF.